This TCR beta chain appears in the sequencing data of a study of PD-1 and CTLA-4 blockade in melanoma. TCRdb's copy holds only in-frame clones and misses some; the assay was immunoSEQ multiplex PCR. This sample has roughly 11,000 clones, with about four fifths found just once. Germline CDR1 reads LGHDT; CDR2 reads YNNKEL (reference sequence). The CDR3 is 16 amino acids. Deletions cut 4 bases from V and 5 bases from J, with 20 bases between. The source of this sequence is a human donor with melanoma. Sequenced material: CD8+ T cells from peripheral blood, taken from a patient given anti-PD-1 treatment. V is TRBV3-1 (or the pseudogene TRBV3-2) and J is TRBJ1-1; D might be TRBD1 (6 bases). CDR3 coding DNA: TGTGCCAGCAGCCGCGACACAGGGAAGACGGGGACTGAAGCTTTCTTT. Protein product: CASSRDTGKTGTEAFF.